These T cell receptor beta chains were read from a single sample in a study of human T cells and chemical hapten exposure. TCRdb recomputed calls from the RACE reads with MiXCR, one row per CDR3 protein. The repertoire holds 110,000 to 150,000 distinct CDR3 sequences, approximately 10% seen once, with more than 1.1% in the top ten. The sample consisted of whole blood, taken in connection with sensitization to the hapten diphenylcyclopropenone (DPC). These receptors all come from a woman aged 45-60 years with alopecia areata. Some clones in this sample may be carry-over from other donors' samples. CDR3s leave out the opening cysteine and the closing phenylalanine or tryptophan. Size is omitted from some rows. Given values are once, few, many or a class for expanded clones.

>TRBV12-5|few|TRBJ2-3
ASGLVRVLMRHSTDTQY
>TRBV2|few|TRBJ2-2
ASRDSDLHTGELF
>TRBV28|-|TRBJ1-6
ASSPTHNSPLH
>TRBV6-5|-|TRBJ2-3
ASRQGQSADTQY
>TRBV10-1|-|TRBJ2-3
ASSRGLAGGGDTQY
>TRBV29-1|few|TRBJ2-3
SVSGASTDTQY
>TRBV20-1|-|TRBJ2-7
SGRDQVRYEQY
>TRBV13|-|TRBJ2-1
ASSFRFGGLEF
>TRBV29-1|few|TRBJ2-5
SLSGPSGESGQETQY
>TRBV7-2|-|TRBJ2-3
ASSLKASTGADTQY
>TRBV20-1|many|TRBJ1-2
SAASGVSYGYT
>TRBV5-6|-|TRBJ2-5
ASSWRTGTIGETQY
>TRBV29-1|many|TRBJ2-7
SVESTSRGYEQY
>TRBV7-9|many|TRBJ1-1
ASSPGGGANTEAF
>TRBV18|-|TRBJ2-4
ASSPTGGADIQY
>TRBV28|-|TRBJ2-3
ASRTQGPTDTQY
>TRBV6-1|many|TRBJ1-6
ASSERPGLGTNSPLH
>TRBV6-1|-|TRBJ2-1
ASSLGWEQF
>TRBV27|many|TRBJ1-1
ASRQGLALNTEAF
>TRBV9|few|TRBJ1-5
ASSVGTRQPQH
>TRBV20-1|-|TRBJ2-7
SARDRPSYEQY
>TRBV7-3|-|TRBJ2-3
ASSRTFTDTQY
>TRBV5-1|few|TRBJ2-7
ASSLAGVSPPNEQY
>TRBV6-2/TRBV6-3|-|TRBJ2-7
ASSPDRGVYEQY
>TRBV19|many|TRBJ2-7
ASSPRGGQGFSYEQY
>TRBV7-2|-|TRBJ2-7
ASSPLPGLAGDEQY
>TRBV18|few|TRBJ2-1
ASSLRGRLNNEQF
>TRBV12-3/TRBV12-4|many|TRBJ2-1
ASSRRDSYEQF
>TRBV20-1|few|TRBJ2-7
SARDPRGPDEQY
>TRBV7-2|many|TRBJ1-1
ASSLVQGQGTEAF
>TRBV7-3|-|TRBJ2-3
ASSSDYVGDTQY
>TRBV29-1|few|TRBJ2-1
SGVGTRAEEQF
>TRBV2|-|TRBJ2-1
ASRLLAGSYNEQF
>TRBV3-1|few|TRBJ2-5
ASSRDATLETQY
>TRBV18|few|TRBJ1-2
ASSPRTTGSAYGYT
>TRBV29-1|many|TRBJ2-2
SVKLNTGELF
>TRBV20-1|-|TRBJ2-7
SAGEAGGSHEQY
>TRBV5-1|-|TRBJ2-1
ASSYRLAGGSNEQF
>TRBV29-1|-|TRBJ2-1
SPGLAGVDEQF
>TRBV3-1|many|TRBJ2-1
ASSQELAGPNEQF
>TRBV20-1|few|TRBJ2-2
SARLAGNTGELF
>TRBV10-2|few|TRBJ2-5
ASSVVLQETQY
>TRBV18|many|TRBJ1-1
ASSAEREAF
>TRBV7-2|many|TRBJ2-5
ASSLSHRGKTQY
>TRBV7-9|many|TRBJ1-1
ASSLHENTEAF
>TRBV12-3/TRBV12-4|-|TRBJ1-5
ASSSGFAQPQH
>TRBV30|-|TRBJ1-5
AWSARVAANSNQPQH
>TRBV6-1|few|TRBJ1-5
ASSGQAFSNQPQH
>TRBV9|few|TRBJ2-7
ASSSLPGAGEQY